Presented here are 30 T cell receptor beta chains from one specimen sequenced in a study of blood T cells in healthy people across ages. A second roughly 7 to 11 cycle PCR used barcoded and J-beta primers. In TCRdb, the 5' RACE reads were re-called with MiXCR into one record per CDR3 protein. The sample lists about 620,000 distinct CDR3 sequences, 20% to 25% occurring once. The sample was blood. The receptors here all came from a man aged 65-85 years in good health.

The chain links TRBV19 to TRBJ2-1; D not resolved. Deletions cut 2 bases from V and 8 bases from J, with 10 bases between. CDR1 and CDR2 (germline): LNHDA, SQIVND (reference sequence). The CDR3 extends over 13 amino acids. DNA for the CDR3: TGTGCCAGTAGTATATTCCCCGGTGATGAGCAGTTCTTC. Its translation is CASSIFPGDEQFF. Full variable domain (rest looked up from reference TRBV19 and TRBJ2-1): DGGITQSPKYLFRKEGQNVTLSCEQNLNHDAMYWYRQDPGQGLRLIYYSQIVNDFQKGDIAEGYSVSREKKESFPLTVTSAQKNPTAFYLCASSIFPGDEQFFGPGTRLTVL.

This chain uses TRBV5-6 with TRBJ2-5, with D possibly being TRBD1 or TRBD2 (5 bases each). The J call may be wrong; the DNA end is better matched by TRBJ2-7. This CDR3 region has 16 residues. CDR1 and CDR2 (germline): SGHDT, YYEEEE. The CDR3 here is CASSPYTGKGSYEQYF. The CDR3, as DNA: TGTGCCAGCAGCCCGTATACGGGGAAGGGGTCCTACGAGCAGTACTTC.

The chain carries TRBV20-1 and TRBJ2-3, with 14 bases fitting TRBD2. V was pared by 6 bases and J by 1 base, with 15 bases of the junction left unmatched. CDR1 is DFQATT, CDR2 SNEGSKA, per germline (reference sequence). The CDR3 loop spans 19 amino acids. In nucleotides, the CDR3 is TGCAGTGCCGATCCGGGACTAGCGGGAGTTAAAGGTGGCACAGATACGCAGTATTTT. Its protein product is CSADPGLAGVKGGTDTQYF.

This rearrangement joins TRBV20-1 to TRBJ2-4, with D tentatively TRBD1 (6 bases). CDR1 and CDR2 (germline): DFQATT, SNEGSKA (reference sequence). This CDR3 has 14 residues. Trimming pared 6 bases from V and 3 bases from J, leaving 15 bases between. CDR3 residues: CSATQGTGKNIQYF. CDR3 coding DNA: TGCAGTGCAACACAGGGTACAGGCAAAAACATTCAGTACTTC.

This clonotype was picked up one time. The V gene is TRBV24-1, the J gene TRBJ2-1, with D tentatively TRBD1 (5 bases). CDR3 length: 16 amino acids. Per germline, CDR1 KGHDR and CDR2 SFDVKD. V gave up 5 bases and J gave up 4 bases, with 17 bases separating them. The CDR3 reads CATSGYRLELYNEQFF. Written as DNA, the CDR3 is TGTGCCACCAGTGGGTACAGGCTAGAACTGTACAATGAGCAGTTCTTC.

J is TRBJ2-1 and V is TRBV19; 12 bases line up with TRBD2. The end of the DNA is better explained by TRBJ2-7, so the J call may be wrong. The CDR3 extends over 16 amino acids. From germline, CDR1 is LNHDA and CDR2 SQIVND (reference sequence). CDR3 residues: CASSETSGRMFSEQYF. The CDR3 nucleotides read TGTGCCAGCTCCGAAACTAGCGGGAGGATGTTCAGCGAGCAGTACTTC.

V and J are TRBV27 and TRBJ2-1, with D unclear. The germline CDR1 and CDR2 sequences are MNHEY and SMNVEV (reference sequence). Trimming cost V 7 bases and J 0 bases, with 10 bases left between them. The CDR3 sequence is 14 residues long. CDR3 residues: CASKDVSSYNEQFF. The CDR3 DNA follows: TGTGCCAGCAAGGACGTGAGCTCCTACAATGAGCAGTTCTTC.

On this clonotype: With a much larger clone just one base away, this may be a read error. The V call is TRBV6-1, the J call TRBJ2-1; weak D call: TRBD1 (6 bases). Germline CDR1 is MNHNS and CDR2 is SASEGT. V was shortened by 7 bases and J by 3 bases, with 13 bases between the two germline ends. CDR3 size: 14 residues. The CDR3 DNA follows: TGTGCCAGCACGGACAGTCAGGTCTACAATGAGCAGTTCTTC. Encoded protein: CASTDSQVYNEQFF.

This chain joins TRBV29-1 and TRBJ2-5; D may be TRBD1 (6 bases). The CDR3 runs 16 residues. Trimming shortened V by 4 bases and J by 4 bases, and 22 bases separated the two germline ends. Germline-derived CDR1 and CDR2 are SQVTM and ANQGSEA. CDR3 sequence (DNA): TGCAGCGTTGGAGACAGGTCTACTGAGTGGGTAGAGACCCAGTACTTC. It codes for CSVGDRSTEWVETQYF.

The CDR3 region is CSAKFPGTANTEAFF. The CDR3 DNA is TGCAGTGCCAAATTTCCCGGGACAGCTAACACTGAAGCTTTCTTT. The chain couples TRBV20-1 to TRBJ1-1, with 7 bases aligning to TRBD1. The CDR3 extends over 15 amino acids. V shed 6 bases and J 2 bases; nucleotides not matched to a gene: 12. Germline assignment: CDR1 DFQATT and CDR2 SNEGSKA (reference sequence).

This chain joins TRBV20-1 and TRBJ2-3; 10 nucleotides agree with TRBD2. The CDR3 spans 13 residues. Looked up from germline, CDR1 is DFQATT and CDR2 is SNEGSKA (reference sequence). The V and J ends lost 5 bases and 6 bases, in that order; junction bases with no gene match: 5. The CDR3 DNA reads TGCAGTGCTCCGACTAGCGGGTCCGATACGCAGTATTTT. As protein: CSAPTSGSDTQYF.

This clonotype occurred a few times. This chain uses TRBV6-6 with TRBJ2-5, with a possible D match to TRBD2 (6 bases). The CDR3 length is 14 residues. The V and J ends lost 2 bases and 3 bases respectively, with 10 bases between them. Germline V gene sequence: CDR1 MNHNY, CDR2 SVGAGI (reference sequence). The DNA of the CDR3 is TGTGCCAGCAGTTACGGGGGGAAAAAAGAGACCCAGTACTTC. Translation: CASSYGGKKETQYF.

The table lists this clonotype with many counts. The gene calls are TRBV2 and TRBJ2-7, with no clear D. V lost 3 bases and J lost 7, with 10 bases in between. This CDR3 contains 12 residues. The V gene's germline CDR1 is SNHLY and CDR2 FYNNEI. The CDR3 region is CASSDSLGEQYF. The CDR3 DNA follows: TGTGCCAGCAGTGATTCCTTGGGGGAGCAGTACTTC.

This clonotype showed up many times. The chain uses TRBV20-1 and TRBJ2-2; D not resolved. Trimming stripped 4 bases from V and 3 bases from J, with 6 bases between. Per germline, CDR1 DFQATT and CDR2 SNEGSKA (reference sequence). This CDR3 is 12 amino acids long. CDR3 coding DNA: TGCAGTGCTAAATCCTACACCGGGGAGCTGTTTTTT. It translates to CSAKSYTGELFF.

This clonotype appeared a few times. V usage is TRBV7-9 and J usage is TRBJ2-2, with no clear D. V dropped 6 bases and J dropped 3 bases, with 11 bases sitting between them. CDR3 length: 14 amino acids. Per germline, CDR1 SEHNR and CDR2 FQNEAQ (reference sequence). The CDR3 bases are TGTGCCAGCAGTCCGGACGGCGACACCGGGGAGCTGTTTTTT. This sequence encodes CASSPDGDTGELFF.

Details on this clonotype: A much larger clone lies a single base off, so this may be a read error. The CDR3 coding sequence is TGCAGCGTTAAAGATGGGAGGGCCGGAGAGACCCAGTACTTC. Its translation: CSVKDGRAGETQYF. The chain uses TRBV29-1 and TRBJ2-5; 7 bases agree with TRBD2. The V gene's germline CDR1 is SQVTM and CDR2 ANQGSEA. The CDR3 length is 14 residues.

The chain joins TRBV19 to TRBJ1-6; D uncertain. The CDR3 runs 15 residues. Trimming removed 5 bases at V and 10 bases at J, with 18 bases between. Germline CDR1 LNHDA, CDR2 SQIVND (reference sequence). CDR3 sequence reads: CASSYLNGYGSPLHF. CDR3 DNA sequence: TGTGCCAGTAGTTACCTAAATGGTTACGGATCACCCCTCCACTTT.

This clonotype occurred a few times. Here the CDR3 reads CASTSGYNEQFF. The CDR3 DNA sequence: TGTGCCAGCACCAGTGGGTACAATGAGCAGTTCTTC. The chain recombines TRBV2 with TRBJ2-1; D gene ambiguous. V lost 7 bases and J lost 4, with 8 bases in between. Germline assignment: CDR1 SNHLY and CDR2 FYNNEI. This CDR3 spans 12 amino acids.

There are a few counts of this clonotype. The rearrangement joins TRBV10-3 to TRBJ2-7; TRBD1 might be the D (6 bases). The germline V and J ends were trimmed by 0 bases and 2 bases, with 14 bases remaining between them. CDR1 and CDR2 (germline): ENHRY, SYGVKD. This CDR3 has 16 amino acids. The DNA for the CDR3 is TGTGCCATCAGTGAGTCCACAGGGAGAGCGCCCTACGAGCAGTACTTC. Translation: CAISESTGRAPYEQYF.

This clonotype came up a few times. V usage is TRBV30 and J usage is TRBJ1-4; weak D call: TRBD1 (5 bases). The CDR3 runs 13 residues. The ends were cut back, 3 bases at V and 5 bases at J, with 10 bases in the middle. Germline lookup yields CDR1 GTSNPN and CDR2 SVGIG (reference sequence). CDR3 sequence reads: CAWSGGANEKLFF. For the CDR3, the DNA is TGTGCCTGGAGCGGGGGAGCAAATGAAAAACTGTTTTTT. The full variable domain, rest sourced from reference TRBV30 and TRBJ1-4, is SQTIHQWPATLVQPVGSPLSLECTVEGTSNPNLYWYRQAAGRGLQLLFYSVGIGQISSEVPQNLSASRPQDRQFILSSKKLLLSDSGFYLCAWSGGANEKLFFGSGTQLSVL.

The chain carries TRBV21-1 and TRBJ1-1. TRBV21-1 is deemed a pseudogene. This CDR3 has 15 residues. The CDR3 DNA reads TGTGCCAGCAGCAACAAACGAGTCCTGAACACTGAAGCTTTCTTT. It yields the protein CASSNKRVLNTEAFF.

V usage is TRBV20-1 and J usage is TRBJ2-5, with D maybe TRBD2 (5 bases). Between the trimmed V and J ends, which lost 0 bases and 5 bases, there was a span of 16 bases. CDR3 length: 15 residues. CDR1 and CDR2 (germline): DFQATT, SNEGSKA (reference sequence). The CDR3 protein is CSAREARRVGETQYF. The CDR3 DNA follows: TGCAGTGCTAGAGAGGCTCGGCGGGTCGGGGAGACCCAGTACTTC.

The chain carries TRBV29-1 and TRBJ2-7; D ambiguous. The V end was cut by 4 bases, the J end by 4 bases, with 5 bases between. CDR1 and CDR2 from the germline V gene are SQVTM and ANQGSEA. The CDR3 consists of 10 residues. DNA of the CDR3: TGCAGCGTTGGGACGTACGAGCAGTACTTC. Amino acid sequence: CSVGTYEQYF.

The rearrangement joins TRBV20-1 to TRBJ2-4; 8 nucleotides agree with TRBD1. There are 14 residues in the CDR3. Trimming cost V 6 bases and J 8 bases; bases outside gene matches: 12. The germline gives CDR1 DFQATT, CDR2 SNEGSKA (reference sequence). CDR3 in DNA: TGCAGTGCAACGACAGGGGTCGGTGTAGACATTCAGTACTTC. It is translated as CSATTGVGVDIQYF.

This clonotype appeared a single time. The rearrangement uses TRBV12-3 or TRBV12-4 and TRBJ2-3, with TRBD1 identical over 7 bases. The CDR3 spans 15 residues. The trim removed 7 bases at V and 1 base at J, leaving 8 bases unmatched. CDR3 in amino acids: CASTLEGAGTDTQYF. CDR3 DNA sequence: TGTGCCAGCACCCTCGAGGGGGCTGGCACAGATACGCAGTATTTT.

The chain recombines TRBV7-2 with TRBJ1-6; D call uncertain. CDR1 is SGHTA and CDR2 is FQGNSA in the germline V gene. Trimming shortened V by 5 bases and J by 0 bases, and 8 bases separated the two germline ends. The CDR3 length is 15 residues. CDR3 region: CASSEVISYNSPLHF. CDR3 bases: TGTGCCAGCAGCGAGGTGATCTCCTATAATTCACCCCTCCACTTT.

This clonotype has only a few counts. At one end, the junction sequence differs from germline, possibly due to a read error. The chain joins TRBV6-6 to TRBJ2-5; 14 positions agree with TRBD2. This CDR3 spans 15 amino acids. Germline V gene lookup returns CDR1 MNHNY and CDR2 SVGAGI (reference sequence). This CDR3 is CASSQGLAGVSEQHF. CDR3 nucleotides: TGTGCCAGCAGTCAGGGACTAGCGGGAGTTAGCGAGCAGCACTTC.

The V gene is TRBV29-1, the J gene TRBJ1-3, with D tentatively TRBD1 (6 bases). Germline CDR1 SQVTM, CDR2 ANQGSEA. The CDR3 sequence is 12 residues long. With 3 bases removed from V and 7 bases from J, the gap between germline ends came to 10 bases. CDR3 amino acids: CSVEADRNTIYF. As DNA, the CDR3 is TGCAGCGTTGAGGCAGACAGGAACACCATATATTTT.

This clonotype has only a few counts. The rearrangement uses TRBV21-1 and TRBJ1-4. TRBV21-1 counts as a pseudogene. This CDR3 has 15 residues. DNA of the CDR3: TGTGCCAGCAGCAAAGCGCAGGATTCAAGTGAAAAACTGTTTTTT. Translation: CASSKAQDSSEKLFF.

This clonotype was observed a handful of times. The V call is TRBV10-1, the J call TRBJ2-4; 8 bases fit TRBD2. Losses at the gene ends were 10 bases for V and 0 bases for J; bases not matched to a gene: 17. CDR1 is WNHNN and CDR2 is SYGVQD in the germline V gene (reference sequence). This CDR3 is 18 amino acids long. This chain's CDR3 is CATKKGLAAISAKNIQYF. The CDR3 nucleotides read TGCGCCACCAAGAAAGGACTAGCAGCGATCTCAGCCAAAAACATTCAGTACTTC.